Below, 20 T cell receptor beta chains from the same sample are listed, as sequenced in a study of blood T cell repertoires in COVID-19. Only in-frame clones appear in the TCRdb table, and some are missing; sequencing was by immunoSEQ multiplex PCR. Of about 210,000 clones listed, around 83% are singletons. The specimen sequenced was peripheral blood. The receptors come from a woman aged 45-65 years with acute or convalescent COVID-19.

The chain recombines TRBV25-1 with TRBJ1-1; D gene uncertain. The CDR3 totals 15 residues. The V gene's germline CDR1 is MGHDK and CDR2 SYGVNS. V dropped 3 bases and J dropped 1 base, with 12 bases sitting between them. For the CDR3, the DNA is TGTGCCAGCAGTGAGGTCCCCTTGAGGAACACTGAAGCTTTCTTT. Residues: CASSEVPLRNTEAFF.

The gene calls are TRBV28 and TRBJ2-5, with D hard to call. Trimming shortened V by 8 bases and J by 5 bases, and 15 bases separated the two germline ends. CDR1 and CDR2 (germline): MDHEN, SYDVKM. The CDR3 is 13 amino acids. CDR3 sequence (DNA): TGTGCCAGCCGTAGTCGTGCATGGGAGACCCAGTACTTC. It specifies CASRSRAWETQYF.

The rearrangement joins TRBV5-1 to TRBJ1-2; 9 bases fit TRBD1. The CDR3 runs 15 residues. J was trimmed by 8 bases and V by 4 bases; bases with no gene match: 12. Germline-derived CDR1 and CDR2 are SGHRS and YFSETQ. The CDR3 protein is CASSPGTGKDKGYTF. In DNA form, the CDR3 reads TGCGCCAGCAGCCCCGGGACAGGGAAGGATAAGGGCTACACCTTC.

The V call is TRBV11-3, the J call TRBJ2-3; a weak D match, TRBD1 (5 bases). From germline, CDR1 is SGHNT and CDR2 YENEEA. CDR3 length: 15 residues. V lost 3 bases, J lost 0 bases, and 10 bases lay in between. The CDR3 loop is CASSFYGASTDTQYF. The CDR3 region has the DNA TGTGCCAGCAGCTTCTATGGGGCCAGCACAGATACGCAGTATTTT. The whole variable domain, filled in from reference TRBV11-3 and TRBJ2-3, reads EAGVVQSPRYKIIEKKQPVAFWCNPISGHNTLYWYLQNLGQGPELLIRYENEEAVDDSQLPKDRFSAERLKGVDSTLKIQPAELGDSAVYLCASSFYGASTDTQYFGPGTRLTVL.

The chain recombines TRBV19 with TRBJ1-5; TRBD1 might be the D (5 bases). V shed 7 bases and J shed 1 base, with 17 bases lying between them. The germline gives CDR1 LNHDA, CDR2 SQIVND (reference sequence). The CDR3 length is 16 residues. The CDR3 region is CASTSRAAGSNQPQHF. The CDR3 region has the DNA TGTGCCAGTACCTCCCGGGCGGCAGGGAGCAATCAGCCCCAGCATTTT.

The V call is TRBV7-2, the J call TRBJ1-1; D call uncertain. V was pared by 5 bases and J by 3 bases, with 16 bases between. This CDR3 is 15 amino acids long. Germline lookup yields CDR1 SGHTA and CDR2 FQGNSA. CDR3 protein: CASSVPTRLDTEAFF. In DNA form, the CDR3 reads TGTGCCAGCAGCGTACCGACCCGACTTGACACTGAAGCTTTCTTT.

This chain links TRBV7-2 with TRBJ2-3, with a weak D call TRBD1 (6 bases). The germline gives CDR1 SGHTA, CDR2 FQGNSA. The CDR3 is 15 amino acids. Trimming shortened V by 2 bases and J by 1 base, and 10 bases separated the two germline ends. The CDR3 reads CASSLFAGGTDTQYF. DNA for the CDR3: TGTGCCAGCAGCTTATTCGCAGGGGGCACAGATACGCAGTATTTT.

The chain links TRBV28 to TRBJ2-7, with TRBD1 matching 9 bases. The germline CDR1 and CDR2 sequences are MDHEN and SYDVKM. This CDR3 region has 15 residues. After removal of 6 bases from V and 3 bases from J, the junction contained 9 bases not matched to a gene. The CDR3: CASRARDRVDYEQYF. As DNA, the CDR3 is TGTGCCAGCAGGGCCCGGGACAGGGTTGACTACGAGCAGTACTTC.

This chain connects TRBV19 to TRBJ2-2; D uncertain. Trimming removed 5 bases from V and 1 base from J, with 2 bases in between. In germline, CDR1 is LNHDA, CDR2 SQIVND (reference sequence). This CDR3 contains 12 residues. CDR3 sequence reads: CASSRNTGELFF. CDR3 DNA: TGTGCCAGTAGTCGGAACACCGGGGAGCTGTTTTTT.

The rearrangement uses TRBV19 and TRBJ2-1, with 9 bases fitting TRBD2. The trim removed 3 bases at V and 6 bases at J, leaving 3 bases unmatched. The CDR3 is made up of 14 amino acids. Germline V CDR1 and CDR2: LNHDA, SQIVND (reference sequence). The CDR3 nucleotides read TGTGCCAGTAGTATGGTAGCGGGAGTCAATGAGCAGTTCTTC. It encodes CASSMVAGVNEQFF.

This chain joins TRBV9 and TRBJ1-6; 10 nucleotides align to TRBD1. CDR1 SGDLS and CDR2 YYNGEE come from the germline V gene. The CDR3 is made up of 15 amino acids. Unmatched junction bases numbered 4, after V lost 3 bases and J lost 7 bases. The CDR3 sequence: CASSAGQGGNSPLHF. The CDR3 coding sequence is TGTGCCAGCAGCGCTGGACAGGGGGGGAATTCACCCCTCCACTTT.

The V gene is TRBV2, the J gene TRBJ1-6; possibly TRBD1 for D (5 bases). Germline V CDR1 and CDR2: SNHLY, FYNNEI. Trimming removed 8 bases at V and 4 bases at J, with 24 bases between. The CDR3 totals 18 residues. The DNA for the CDR3 is TGTGCCAGCGGCCTGGGACTCTTCCAGTACTCTTATAATTCACCCCTCCACTTT. Translated: CASGLGLFQYSYNSPLHF.

The chain couples TRBV2 to TRBJ1-1, with a possible D match to TRBD1 (5 bases). This CDR3 is built from 13 residues. With 6 bases removed from V and 5 bases from J, the gap between germline ends came to 13 bases. Looked up from germline, CDR1 is SNHLY and CDR2 is FYNNEI. This CDR3 reads CASSSGGRTEAFF. The CDR3 nucleotides read TGTGCCAGCAGCTCGGGGGGTCGGACTGAAGCTTTCTTT. Drawing the rest from reference TRBV2 and TRBJ1-1, the complete variable domain is EPEVTQTPSHQVTQMGQEVILRCVPISNHLYFYWYRQILGQKVEFLVSFYNNEISEKSEIFDDQFSVERPDGSNFTLKIRSTKLEDSAMYFCASSSGGRTEAFFGQGTRLTVV.

The CDR3 DNA reads TGTGCCAGCTCTAGAGGACAGGTGAATCAGCCCCAGCATTTT. Translating it yields CASSRGQVNQPQHF. The chain carries TRBV6-5 and TRBJ1-5, with TRBD1 matching 7 bases. Per germline, CDR1 MNHEY and CDR2 SVGAGI. The CDR3 extends over 14 amino acids. J was trimmed by 4 bases and V by 8 bases; bases with no gene match: 8.

This clone was picked up a small number of times. V gene TRBV7-8 combines with J gene TRBJ2-3; D may be TRBD1 (5 bases). V lost 1 base to trimming and J lost 0 bases, with 8 bases between them. The CDR3 is made up of 15 amino acids. Germline lookup yields CDR1 SGHVS and CDR2 FQNEAQ. CDR3 in amino acids: CASSLDRRSTDTQYF. As DNA, the CDR3 is TGTGCCAGCAGCTTAGACAGGCGTAGCACAGATACGCAGTATTTT.

This clone was counted a single time. V and J are TRBV5-6 and TRBJ1-1; TRBD1 matches at 9 bases. V lost 1 base to trimming and J lost 1 base; unmatched junction nucleotides: 5. Germline CDR1 SGHDT, CDR2 YYEEEE. CDR3 length: 16 residues. In DNA form, the CDR3 reads TGTGCCAGCAGCTTGTTGACAGGGGGATGGAACACTGAAGCTTTCTTT. Protein: CASSLLTGGWNTEAFF.

This sequence joins TRBV19 and TRBJ1-2; D is unclear. CDR3 length equals 13 residues. V was clipped by 4 bases and J by 0 bases, with 6 bases between them. CDR1 is LNHDA and CDR2 is SQIVND in the germline V gene (reference sequence). In DNA, the CDR3 is TGTGCCAGTAGTACCCTACCTAACTATGGCTACACCTTC. It specifies CASSTLPNYGYTF.

The chain uses TRBV29-1 and TRBJ2-3; D gene uncertain. Trimming took 4 bases from V and 3 from J, leaving 23 bases between them. The germline V gene encodes CDR1 SQVTM and CDR2 ANQGSEA. The CDR3 runs to 17 residues. The CDR3 coding sequence is TGCAGCGTTGTATCCCACCTCGGCCCCTTGCGGACAGATACGCAGTATTTT. This translates into CSVVSHLGPLRTDTQYF.

J is TRBJ2-5 and V is TRBV11-2; 7 bases match TRBD1. Trimming at V came to 3 bases and at J to 2 bases, leaving 3 bases not matched to a gene. Germline V gene lookup returns CDR1 SGHAT and CDR2 FQNNGV. CDR3 size: 14 residues. The DNA of the CDR3 is TGTGCCAGCAGCTTTGACAGGGCTCAAGAGACCCAGTACTTC. Amino acids: CASSFDRAQETQYF.

The V gene is TRBV27, the J gene TRBJ1-2; the match to TRBD1 covers 10 bases. CDR3 size: 14 residues. Per germline, CDR1 MNHEY and CDR2 SMNVEV (reference sequence). With V trimmed by 6 bases and J by 5 bases, 6 bases remained unmatched. CDR3 nucleotides: TGTGCCAGCAGCTCCGACAGGGGGCAATATGGCTACACCTTC. Protein product: CASSSDRGQYGYTF.